This T cell receptor beta chain was found in a study of post-analysis software for immune sequencing data. Notes on the study in general: Controls had lower frequencies than patients of roughly five TRBV segments, which included TRBV5-6, TRBV5-1 and TRBV20-1.

The table lists this clonotype with a few counts. Its antigen is unknown. Researchers reported that TCR beta cDNA libraries carried unique molecular identifiers. TCRdb recomputed calls from the PCR reads with MiXCR, one row per CDR3 protein. The sample lists hundreds of thousands of distinct CDR3 sequences; approximately 53% were seen once. The V end was cut by 0 bases, the J end by 0 bases, with 9 bases between. Germline V gene sequence: CDR1 LGHNA, CDR2 YNFKEQ. The CDR3 loop spans 15 amino acids. This TCR derives from a girl between 5 and 17 years old with multiple sclerosis. This rearrangement joins TRBV4-2 to TRBJ2-7; TRBD2 is a possible D gene (6 bases). Sequenced: blood. The CDR3 sequence is CASSQERDISYEQYF. The CDR3 DNA reads as TGTGCCAGCAGCCAAGAGCGGGATATCTCCTACGAGCAGTACTTC.